Shown below are 25 T cell receptor beta chains from a single sample sequenced in a study of CXCR3-negative and CXCR3-positive naive CD8 T cells. The study's findings and limits: Compared with CXCR3-negative naive cells, CXCR3-positive naive cells showed more hydrophobic TRB CDR3s.

Antigen specificity for these receptors is unknown. cDNA libraries for TRB were generated by 5' RACE incorporating UMI labels. Using the 5' RACE reads, TCRdb records one entry per CDR3 protein without DNA. Seen in this sample are roughly 130,000 distinct CDR3 sequences; the ten most common clones hold 0.5% to 0.6%. The sequenced material came from naive CXCR3+ CD8+ T cells from blood. The subset is: CD45RO-CCR7+CD27+CD95- naive CD8+ T cells expressing CXCR3 (TNR3+). The receptors were sampled from a human donor in good health. Some clones in this sample may be carry-over from other donors' samples.

The gene calls are TRBV27 and TRBJ2-5. Germline values: CDR1 MNHEY, CDR2 SMNVEV (reference sequence). The CDR3 extends over 14 amino acids. The CDR3 is CASSLVDEQETQYF.

V gene TRBV7-9 combines with J gene TRBJ2-7; TCRdb's D gene call, TRBD2, goes unchecked for lack of DNA. The CDR3 is made up of 14 amino acids. Germline CDR1 and CDR2: SEHNR and FQNEAQ (reference sequence). This CDR3 is CASSTREVFDEQYF.

The chain recombines TRBV29-1 with TRBJ2-2; as DNA is missing, the TRBD1 call by TCRdb cannot be tested. Germline V lookup: CDR1 SQVTM, CDR2 ANQGSEA. The CDR3 is 17 residues long. The CDR3: CSVAPDRASANTGELFF.

V is TRBV29-1 and J is TRBJ1-2; TCRdb gives TRBD1 as the D gene, but with no DNA this cannot be confirmed. The germline gives CDR1 SQVTM, CDR2 ANQGSEA. There are 15 residues in the CDR3. CDR3 protein: CSVEALAGAHYGYTF.

The V gene is TRBV6-1, the J gene TRBJ1-6. This CDR3 has 14 residues. CDR1 and CDR2 from the germline V gene are MNHNS and SASEGT. The CDR3 loop is CARTAEGLNSPLHF.

This chain links TRBV5-1 with TRBJ2-7; TCRdb's assignment of TRBD1 cannot be checked, as there is no DNA. The CDR3 loop spans 14 amino acids. Per germline, CDR1 SGHRS and CDR2 YFSETQ. The CDR3 reads CASSWDRAEYEQYF.

The chain couples TRBV6-5 to TRBJ2-7; TCRdb designates TRBD1, a call that cannot be tested without DNA. The CDR3 spans 13 residues. Germline values: CDR1 MNHEY, CDR2 SVGAGI. The CDR3 is CATLSPNSYEQYF.

The rearrangement links TRBV6-6 to TRBJ2-7; no DNA is available, so the TRBD2 call from TCRdb remains unchecked. Looked up from germline, CDR1 is MNHNY and CDR2 is SVGAGI (reference sequence). The CDR3 is made up of 16 amino acids. The CDR3 reads CASSSLLAGGAGEQYF.

The rearrangement links TRBV19 to TRBJ2-7. Germline CDR1 LNHDA, CDR2 SQIVND (reference sequence). The CDR3 is 15 residues long. This chain's CDR3 is CASSISERGSYEQYF. Drawing the rest from reference TRBV19 and TRBJ2-7, the complete variable domain is DGGITQSPKYLFRKEGQNVTLSCEQNLNHDAMYWYRQDPGQGLRLIYYSQIVNDFQKGDIAEGYSVSREKKESFPLTVTSAQKNPTAFYLCASSISERGSYEQYFGPGTRLTVT.

CDR3 amino acids: CASSQDQYEQYF. The chain joins TRBV14 to TRBJ2-7. The V gene's germline CDR1 is SGHDN and CDR2 FVKESK. There are 12 residues in the CDR3.

The rearrangement uses TRBV5-1 and TRBJ1-1. Germline V gives CDR1 SGHRS, CDR2 YFSETQ. This CDR3 is 14 amino acids long. CDR3 sequence reads: CASSLGLDGTEAFF.

The chain carries TRBV6-5 and TRBJ1-6; TCRdb lists TRBD1, though no DNA is available to test this call. The germline CDR1 and CDR2 sequences are MNHEY and SVGAGI. This CDR3 comprises 17 residues. CDR3 sequence reads: CASSYGGVGIENSPLHF.

The chain joins TRBV29-1 to TRBJ1-1. The CDR3 spans 12 residues. Germline loops: CDR1 SQVTM, CDR2 ANQGSEA. The CDR3 sequence is CSVVALNTEAFF.

The chain uses TRBV7-6 and TRBJ2-7; TCRdb picks TRBD2, but there is no DNA to check that call. CDR1 SGHVS and CDR2 FNYEAQ come from the germline V gene. The length of the CDR3 is 12 residues. CDR3 loop: CASGESRGEQYF.

The CDR3 here is CASSPRWASQETQYF. The chain recombines TRBV4-3 with TRBJ2-5; without DNA, the TCRdb call of TRBD2 cannot be checked. CDR1 is LGHNA, CDR2 YSLEER, per germline. The CDR3 runs to 15 residues.

CDR3 amino acids: CASSLVVAYYEQYF. The rearrangement uses TRBV7-2 and TRBJ2-7. The CDR3 has 14 residues. Germline V CDR1 and CDR2: SGHTA, FQGNSA.

This chain links TRBV29-1 with TRBJ1-6. From germline, CDR1 is SQVTM and CDR2 ANQGSEA. The CDR3 sequence is 12 residues long. CDR3 loop: CRVKQGSSPLHF.

The V gene is TRBV29-1, the J gene TRBJ2-1; the D gene TCRdb calls, TRBD2, cannot be checked with no DNA. This CDR3 contains 13 residues. CDR1 and CDR2 (germline): SQVTM, ANQGSEA. This CDR3 is CSGIVTSGNEQFF.

The chain is built from TRBV28 and TRBJ2-7; TCRdb's D call of TRBD2 is untestable without DNA. The CDR3 contains 18 residues. Germline CDR1 MDHEN, CDR2 SYDVKM. The CDR3 sequence is CASSFPPSGGFGSYEQYF.

The chain uses TRBV9 and TRBJ2-5; the TCRdb call, TRBD2, lacks DNA for checking. The V gene's germline CDR1 is SGDLS and CDR2 YYNGEE. The CDR3 has 18 amino acids. The CDR3 sequence: CASSPTSSRAGGEETQYF.

The chain employs TRBV7-9 and TRBJ2-3; no DNA is available, so the TRBD1 call from TCRdb remains unchecked. Germline V gene sequence: CDR1 SEHNR, CDR2 FQNEAQ (reference sequence). This CDR3 comprises 18 residues. The CDR3 reads CASSHNSVSDGGFDTQYF.

The CDR3 reads CSAREAAENSPLHF. This chain uses TRBV29-1 with TRBJ1-6; TCRdb calls TRBD1, which cannot be checked without DNA. The germline V gene encodes CDR1 SQVTM and CDR2 ANQGSEA. The CDR3 spans 14 residues.

The rearrangement joins TRBV28 to TRBJ2-1; no DNA is available, so the TRBD2 call from TCRdb remains unchecked. This CDR3 is 19 amino acids long. Looked up from germline, CDR1 is MDHEN and CDR2 is SYDVKM. This CDR3 reads CASSFDLGLAGRNRDEQFF.

The chain carries TRBV7-9 and TRBJ1-2; the TRBD1 assignment by TCRdb is unverifiable without DNA. This CDR3 region has 14 residues. Germline values: CDR1 SEHNR, CDR2 FQNEAQ (reference sequence). CDR3 region: CASSNRPGDYGYTF.

The V gene is TRBV4-3, the J gene TRBJ1-2; without DNA, the TCRdb call of TRBD1 cannot be checked. CDR3 size: 16 residues. The germline V gene has CDR1 LGHNA and CDR2 YSLEER. The CDR3 here is CASSRSEGQINYGYTF.